Presented here are 10 T cell receptor beta chains from one specimen sequenced in a study of tumor-infiltrating lymphocytes in primary liver carcinoma. RNA and DNA were co-extracted from around 20-30 mg of unsorted bulk tissue. TCR beta cDNA came from approximately 490 ng total RNA, primed with a constant-region primer. Three nested multiplex PCR rounds, a slightly modified ARM-PCR method, built the TCR beta libraries. TRBV1-TRBV30 forward and Cbeta reverse primers drove the first two roughly 10-cycle rounds. One entry per CDR3 protein results from TCRdb running MiXCR on the multiplex PCR reads. The repertoire has 95,000 to 150,000 distinct CDR3 sequences, around 62% of them found once; the top ten carry roughly 9%. Source material: liver tumor tissue from sampling region 1. The sample's subset: tumor region T1, superior pole. These receptors came from a woman aged 55-69 years with primary liver carcinoma and hepatitis B virus infection.

Regarding this clonotype: The junction does not match germline at one end; this may be a read error. The chain couples TRBV11-2 to TRBJ2-1; 7 bases fit TRBD2. Germline assignment: CDR1 SGHAT and CDR2 FQNNGV. There are 15 residues in the CDR3. This CDR3 is CASSSGLTVYNEHFF. CDR3 coding DNA: TGTGCCAGCAGCTCGGGACTAACGGTCTACAATGAGCACTTCTTC.

With respect to this clonotype: The junction and the germline gene differ at one end; a read error may be behind it. The V call is TRBV11-2, the J call TRBJ2-1; 11 bases are a match to TRBD2. CDR3 length: 20 amino acids. CDR1 is SGHAT, CDR2 FQNNGV, per germline. The CDR3 nucleotides are TGTGCCAGCACCTTAGACGGGCTAGCGGGAGGCTTGTACTCCTACAATGAGCAGTTCTTC. Protein sequence: CASTLDGLAGGLYSYNEQFF.

The gene calls are TRBV11-3 and TRBJ2-3; the match to TRBD2 covers 7 bases. Trimming took 7 bases from V and 3 from J; bases not matched to a gene: 7. Per the germline V gene, CDR1 is SGHNT and CDR2 is YENEEA. This CDR3 has 14 residues. CDR3 amino acids: CASNFRTSTDTQYF. The CDR3 DNA reads as TGTGCCAGCAATTTCAGGACTAGTACAGATACGCAGTATTTT.

Note on this clonotype: Just one base apart from a much larger clone, this may be a read error. The J gene is TRBJ2-7, the V gene TRBV5-5, with D perhaps TRBD1 (5 bases). Per germline, CDR1 SGHKS and CDR2 YYEKEE (reference sequence). The CDR3 is made up of 14 amino acids. The CDR3 loop is CANSFEPGRYEQYF. The CDR3 region has the DNA TGTGCCAACAGCTTTGAGCCAGGGCGCTACGAGCAGTACTTC.

On this clonotype itself: One end of the junction fails to match germline, which may point to a read error. The chain links TRBV4-1 to TRBJ2-3; either TRBD1 or TRBD2 may fit D (6 bases each). The CDR3 is 16 amino acids. Germline V gene sequence: CDR1 MGHRA, CDR2 YSYEKL. In DNA, the CDR3 is TGCGCCAGTAGCCTAGAGAGGTGGGGGGACACAGATACGCTGTATTTT. It yields the protein CASSLERWGDTDTLYF.

A few counts support this clonotype. The V gene is TRBV28, the J gene TRBJ1-5; 7 bases match TRBD1. The CDR3 totals 15 residues. Germline-derived CDR1 and CDR2 are MDHEN and SYDVKM. V shed 4 bases and J 2 bases; nucleotides not matched to a gene: 5. CDR3 loop: CASSSTGDGNQPQHF. In nucleotides, the CDR3 is TGTGCCAGCAGTTCAACAGGGGACGGCAATCAGCCCCAGCATTTT.

As regards this clonotype: This may arise from a read error, as a much more abundant clone is one base away. V and J are TRBV5-8 and TRBJ1-1, with 7 positions matching TRBD1. V lost 5 bases and J lost 7; bases outside the gene matches: 17. The CDR3 totals 16 residues. Germline CDR1 reads SGHTS; CDR2 reads YDEGEE. As DNA, the CDR3 is TGTGCCAGCAGATCGAGACAGGGAGTTGTGAAGTGTGAAGCTTTCTTT. Translating gives CASRSRQGVVKCEAFF.

Turning to this clonotype: Sequence at one end of the junction differs from germline and may be a read error. The chain carries TRBV12-3 or TRBV12-4 and TRBJ2-1, with 8 positions matching TRBD2. The CDR3 sequence is 15 residues long. CDR3 residues: CASRYERETPNDQFF. The CDR3 DNA reads as TGTGCCAGCAGATACGAGCGGGAGACCCCCAATGATCAGTTCTTC.

This clonotype was counted many times. The rearrangement links TRBV4-2 to TRBJ2-1; 8 bases match TRBD2. This CDR3 is 16 amino acids long. Germline CDR1 LGHNA, CDR2 YNFKEQ. V was clipped by 1 base and J by 4 bases; unmatched bases: 6. CDR3 residues: CASSQVPTSGYNEQFF. DNA of the CDR3: TGTGCCAGCAGCCAAGTCCCAACTAGCGGATACAATGAGCAGTTCTTC.

With regard to this clonotype: Germline and junction disagree at one end, which may indicate a read error. The chain couples TRBV6-5 to TRBJ1-6; the match to TRBD1 covers 9 bases. Germline V lookup: CDR1 MNHEY, CDR2 SVGAGI. The CDR3 has 15 residues. The CDR3 sequence is CASSLTGTGNSPFHF. CDR3 DNA sequence: TGTGCGAGCAGTCTTACCGGGACAGGGAATTCACCCTTCCACTTT.